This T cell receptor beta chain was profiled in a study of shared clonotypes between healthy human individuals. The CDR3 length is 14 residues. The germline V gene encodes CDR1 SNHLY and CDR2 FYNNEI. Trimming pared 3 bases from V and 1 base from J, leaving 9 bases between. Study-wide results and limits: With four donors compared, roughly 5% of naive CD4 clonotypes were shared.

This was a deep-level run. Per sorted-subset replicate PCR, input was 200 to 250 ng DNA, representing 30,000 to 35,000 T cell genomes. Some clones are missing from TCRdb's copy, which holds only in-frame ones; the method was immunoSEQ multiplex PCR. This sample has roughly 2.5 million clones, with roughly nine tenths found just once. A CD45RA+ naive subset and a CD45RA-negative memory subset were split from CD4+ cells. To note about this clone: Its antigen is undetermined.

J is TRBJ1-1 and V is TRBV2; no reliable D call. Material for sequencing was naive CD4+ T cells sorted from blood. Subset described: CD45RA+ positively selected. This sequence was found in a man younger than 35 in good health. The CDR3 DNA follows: TGTGCCAGCAGTGATAGGCAGCAGAACACTGAAGCTTTCTTT. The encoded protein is CASSDRQQNTEAFF.